This T cell receptor beta chain stems from a study of blood T cell repertoires in COVID-19. Study-level background: COVID-19 samples, acute and convalescent, were from the United States, Italy and Spain. Nucleic acid was either cDNA or gDNA, and it came from T cells, B-cell-depleted T cells, or PBMCs.

In the original analysis: Reference gene primer amplification in the assay estimated nucleated cell counts. Profiling relied on immunoSEQ multiplex PCR, and the TCRdb table lists in-frame clones only, not all of them. V, J and clone size reflect that table, while D and trimming were determined from the DNA. Among approximately 220,000 clones listed, 65% to 85% were seen once. Deletions cut 5 bases from V and 8 bases from J, with 15 bases between. The CDR3 consists of 14 residues. Germline assignment: CDR1 SEHNR and CDR2 FQNEAQ (reference sequence). The genes are TRBV7-9 and TRBJ1-4; the D gene is possibly TRBD1 (6 bases). The sample consisted of peripheral blood. This clonotype was obtained from a man aged 40-50 years with acute or convalescent COVID-19. CDR3 in amino acids: CASSPGGAAEKLFF. The CDR3 bases are TGTGCCAGCAGCCCCGGGGGGGCCGCGGAAAAACTGTTTTTT.